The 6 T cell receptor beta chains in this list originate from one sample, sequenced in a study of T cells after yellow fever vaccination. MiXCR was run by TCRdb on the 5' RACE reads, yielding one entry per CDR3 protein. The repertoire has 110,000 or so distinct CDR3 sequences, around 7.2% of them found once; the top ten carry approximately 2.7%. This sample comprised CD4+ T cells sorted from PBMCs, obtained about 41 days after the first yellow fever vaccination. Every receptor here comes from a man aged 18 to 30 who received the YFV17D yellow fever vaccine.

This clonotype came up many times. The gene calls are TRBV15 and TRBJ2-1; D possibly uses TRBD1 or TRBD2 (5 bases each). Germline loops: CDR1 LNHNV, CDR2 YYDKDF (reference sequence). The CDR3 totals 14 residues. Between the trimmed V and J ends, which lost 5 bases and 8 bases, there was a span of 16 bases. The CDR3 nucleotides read TGTGCCACCAGCTCCCAACTCGGGGCCTATGAGCAGTTCTTC. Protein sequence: CATSSQLGAYEQFF.

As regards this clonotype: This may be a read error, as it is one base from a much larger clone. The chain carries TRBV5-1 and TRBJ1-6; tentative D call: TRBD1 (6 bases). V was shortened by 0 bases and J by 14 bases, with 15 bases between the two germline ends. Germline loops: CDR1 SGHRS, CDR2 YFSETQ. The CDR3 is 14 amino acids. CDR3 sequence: CASSLATGGTSLHF. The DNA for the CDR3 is TGCGCCAGCAGCTTGGCGACAGGCGGTACGTCCCTCCACTTT.

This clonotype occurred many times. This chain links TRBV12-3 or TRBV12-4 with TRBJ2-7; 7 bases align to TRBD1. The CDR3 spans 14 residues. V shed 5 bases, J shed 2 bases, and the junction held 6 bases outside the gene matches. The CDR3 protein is CASSATGSAYEQYF. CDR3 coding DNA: TGTGCCAGCAGTGCGACAGGGTCCGCCTACGAGCAGTACTTC.

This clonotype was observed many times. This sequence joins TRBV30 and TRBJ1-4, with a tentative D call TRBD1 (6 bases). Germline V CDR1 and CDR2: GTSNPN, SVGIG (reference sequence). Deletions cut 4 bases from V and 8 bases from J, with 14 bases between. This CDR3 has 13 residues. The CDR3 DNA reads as TGTGCCTGGACGATCAGGGGCCTCGAAAAACTGTTTTTT. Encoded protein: CAWTIRGLEKLFF. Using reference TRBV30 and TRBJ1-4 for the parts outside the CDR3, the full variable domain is SQTIHQWPATLVQPVGSPLSLECTVEGTSNPNLYWYRQAAGRGLQLLFYSVGIGQISSEVPQNLSASRPQDRQFILSSKKLLLSDSGFYLCAWTIRGLEKLFFGSGTQLSVL.

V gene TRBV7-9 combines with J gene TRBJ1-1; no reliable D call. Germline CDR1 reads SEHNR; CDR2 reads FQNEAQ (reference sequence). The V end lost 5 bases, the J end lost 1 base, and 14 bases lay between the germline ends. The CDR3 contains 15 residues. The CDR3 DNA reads TGTGCCAGCAGCCTTCATAATAGCGGGAACACTGAAGCTTTCTTT. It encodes CASSLHNSGNTEAFF.

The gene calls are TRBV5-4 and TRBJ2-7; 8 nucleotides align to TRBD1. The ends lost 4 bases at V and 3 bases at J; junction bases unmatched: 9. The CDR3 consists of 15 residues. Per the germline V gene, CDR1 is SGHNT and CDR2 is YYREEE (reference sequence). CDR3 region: CASSHGTGGNYEQYV. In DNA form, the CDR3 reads TGTGCCAGCAGCCACGGGACAGGCGGAAACTACGAGCAGTACGTC.